These 8 T cell receptor beta chains were sequenced from one sample in a study of early T cells in non-severe SARS-CoV-2 infection. Each CDR3 protein gets one entry after TCRdb re-called the 5' RACE reads with MiXCR. Found here are approximately 50,000 distinct CDR3 sequences, around a tenth of them singletons; the top ten hold 14% to 15%. The material sequenced was whole blood. The receptors were sampled from an adult who was a healthcare worker with PCR-confirmed SARS-CoV-2 infection or an uninfected control (not recorded which).

The chain carries TRBV11-2 and TRBJ2-7, with D unclear. CDR3 length equals 15 residues. Germline values: CDR1 SGHAT, CDR2 FQNNGV. V shed 4 bases and J shed 3 bases, with 16 bases lying between them. The DNA of the CDR3 is TGTGCCAGCAGCTCTCCGGACCGAAGCCTCTACGAGCAGTACTTC. The encoded protein is CASSSPDRSLYEQYF.

The rearrangement uses TRBV7-8 and TRBJ1-3; no definite D call. Trimming left V 1 base short and J 2 bases short, with 6 bases between. The CDR3 sequence is 14 residues long. Germline values: CDR1 SGHVS, CDR2 FQNEAQ. In nucleotides, the CDR3 is TGTGCCAGCAGCTTAGGGACGGCTGGAAACACCATATATTTT. This sequence encodes CASSLGTAGNTIYF.

This clonotype was detected ten times or more. The chain employs TRBV20-1 and TRBJ2-7; perhaps TRBD2 as D (6 bases). The CDR3 is 14 residues long. From germline, CDR1 is DFQATT and CDR2 SNEGSKA (reference sequence). V lost 7 bases to trimming and J lost 1 base, with 17 bases between them. CDR3 loop: CSVPSDSFSYEQYF. In DNA form, the CDR3 reads TGCAGTGTCCCTAGCGACTCCTTTTCCTACGAGCAGTACTTC.

This clonotype was counted a few times. V usage is TRBV6-6 and J usage is TRBJ1-3; D gene unclear. Germline values: CDR1 MNHNY, CDR2 SVGAGI (reference sequence). CDR3 size: 13 residues. The V end was cut by 8 bases, the J end by 4 bases, with 12 bases between. The CDR3, as DNA: TGTGCCAGCGTCCGGGCAGTAGGAAACACCATATATTTT. Translation gives CASVRAVGNTIYF.

This clonotype was recorded a few times. The chain couples TRBV24-1 to TRBJ1-2, with 9 bases matching TRBD1. V shed 3 bases, J shed 8 bases, and the junction held 6 bases outside the gene matches. CDR3 length equals 14 residues. Germline CDR1 is KGHDR and CDR2 is SFDVKD. The chain's CDR3 is CATSDTGTGNGYTF. DNA of the CDR3: TGTGCCACCAGTGATACCGGGACAGGGAACGGCTACACCTTC.

This clonotype was observed at least ten times. This chain connects TRBV14 to TRBJ1-5; D is ambiguous. The ends were cut back, 4 bases at V and 13 bases at J, with 17 bases in the middle. There are 13 residues in the CDR3. The germline V gene has CDR1 SGHDN and CDR2 FVKESK. DNA for the CDR3: TGTGCCAGCAGCCCGGCTGGAGGGCGGACTCAGCATTTT. Protein sequence: CASSPAGGRTQHF.

The chain is built from TRBV12-3 or TRBV12-4 and TRBJ1-5, with D unclear. The germline V and J ends were trimmed by 4 bases and 2 bases, with 12 bases remaining between them. This CDR3 region has 15 residues. The chain's CDR3 is CASSSNVGGNQPQHF. In nucleotides, the CDR3 is TGTGCCAGCAGTTCAAACGTGGGTGGCAATCAGCCCCAGCATTTT.

The sample holds many counts of this clonotype. The chain links TRBV3-1 to TRBJ2-7; D unresolved. The CDR3 is 13 amino acids. Germline CDR1 and CDR2: LGHDT and YNNKEL (reference sequence). The germline V and J ends were trimmed by 0 bases and 3 bases, with 6 bases remaining between them. CDR3 DNA sequence: TGTGCCAGCAGCCAAGACTACGGCTACGAGCAGTACTTC. The encoded protein is CASSQDYGYEQYF.